This record looks at one TCR beta chain sequence and its context. V was clipped by 5 bases and J by 7 bases; unmatched bases: 8. This CDR3 spans 16 amino acids. Germline assignment: CDR1 SEHNR and CDR2 FQNEAQ (reference sequence). These data are taken from a study of blood T cell repertoires in COVID-19. Study information: Researchers got acute and convalescent COVID-19 samples from the United States, Italy and Spain. Nucleic acid was either cDNA or gDNA, and it came from T cells, B-cell-depleted T cells, or PBMCs.

Original methodology: Amplification from reference gene primers served as the basis for estimated nucleated cell counts. Profiling relied on immunoSEQ multiplex PCR, and the TCRdb table lists in-frame clones only, not all of them. V, J and clone size were drawn from that table, and D and trimming were deduced from the DNA. Among about 100,000 clones listed, around 85% were seen once. Sample: peripheral blood. The chain is built from TRBV7-9 and TRBJ2-1, with TRBD2 identical over 13 bases. This sequence was found in a human donor in a cohort sampled during active COVID-19. The chain's CDR3 is CASSTRTSGRGNEQFF. DNA for the CDR3: TGTGCCAGCAGCACCCGGACTAGCGGGAGAGGTAATGAGCAGTTCTTC. The full variable domain, rest sourced from reference TRBV7-9 and TRBJ2-1, is DTGVSQNPRHKITKRGQNVTFRCDPISEHNRLYWYRQTLGQGPEFLTYFQNEAQLEKSRLLSDRFSAERPKGSFSTLEIQRTEQGDSAMYLCASSTRTSGRGNEQFFGPGTRLTVL.